This passage covers 7 T cell receptor beta chains from one sample sequenced in a study of cytomegalovirus exposure and HLA in healthy donors. The study ran its PCR with 60 Vbeta and 13 Jbeta primers. TCRdb's table, derived via immunoSEQ multiplex PCR, lists solely in-frame clones and lacks some. The data hold some 220,000 clones, with approximately 84% observed a single time. Sequencing was done on a sample of PBMCs. The receptors derive from a woman aged 40 to 50 in good health and CMV-seronegative.

The chain combines TRBV11-3 with TRBJ1-2; TRBD1 agrees at 7 bases. Germline V CDR1 and CDR2: SGHNT, YENEEA. The CDR3 extends over 15 amino acids. J gave up 4 bases and V 5 bases, and 10 bases lay outside the gene matches. The CDR3 nucleotides read TGTGCCAGCAGCCTCACCGGGACAGAGTTCTATGGCTACACCTTC. Translation gives CASSLTGTEFYGYTF.

This clone has only one observation. The V gene is TRBV7-2, the J gene TRBJ2-3, with D possibly TRBD2 on 6 matching bases. The CDR3 runs 16 residues. Germline-derived CDR1 and CDR2 are SGHTA and FQGNSA. V dropped 4 bases and J dropped 2 bases, with 16 bases sitting between them. The CDR3 protein is CASSSVRTTYTDTQYF. CDR3 in DNA: TGTGCCAGCAGCTCAGTGAGGACTACGTACACAGATACGCAGTATTTT.

J is TRBJ1-1 and V is TRBV18; D not resolved. V was cut by 3 bases and J by 3 bases, with 14 bases left in between. Germline CDR1 reads KGHSH; CDR2 reads LQKENI. The CDR3 totals 15 residues. CDR3 sequence (DNA): TGTGCCAGCTCACCTGTTGAGGCGGATTACACTGAAGCTTTCTTT. Translated, it gives CASSPVEADYTEAFF.

This chain links TRBV6-1 with TRBJ2-5; 8 bases agree with TRBD2. The CDR3 has 15 amino acids. Germline V gives CDR1 MNHNS, CDR2 SASEGT. V lost 3 bases and J lost 3; bases outside the gene matches: 6. CDR3 in DNA: TGTGCCAGCAGTGACGGGGGGGGGCGCGAAGAGACCCAGTACTTC. It is translated as CASSDGGGREETQYF.

The chain recombines TRBV30 with TRBJ2-7; 7 bases are a match to TRBD1. The germline gives CDR1 GTSNPN, CDR2 SVGIG (reference sequence). Unmatched junction bases numbered 2, after V lost 1 base and J lost 2 bases. The CDR3 is 13 residues long. CDR3 amino acids: CAWSAGQTYEQYF. The CDR3 DNA follows: TGTGCCTGGAGTGCGGGACAGACCTACGAGCAGTACTTC.

CDR3 DNA sequence: TGTGCCAGCTCTATCACCACAGTTAAGCCCCATTGGGACACTGAAGCTTTCTTT. Protein sequence: CASSITTVKPHWDTEAFF. The rearrangement uses TRBV18 and TRBJ1-1; D is uncertain. Germline loops: CDR1 KGHSH, CDR2 LQKENI. The CDR3 is made up of 18 amino acids. V shed 6 bases and J shed 3 bases, with 26 bases lying between them.

The V and J genes are TRBV4-3 and TRBJ2-7, with D hard to call. CDR3 size: 14 residues. V gave up 1 base and J gave up 7 bases, with 14 bases separating them. Germline CDR1 is LGHNA and CDR2 is YSLEER. The CDR3 bases are TGCGCCAGCAGCCAAGCGACGGGTGTCTATGAGCAGTACTTC. Its translation is CASSQATGVYEQYF.